This T cell receptor (beta chain) appears in the sequencing data of a study of shared clonotypes between healthy human individuals (dated by TCRdb to the early 2020s). For context, the study as a whole: The cohort comprised a couple of women and a few men aged 18 to 49 years. Each donor's leukapheresis produced roughly between roughly 0.85 and 9.5 billion PBMCs. Per donor, three plates each were used for CD4 naive and CD4 memory, two for CD8 naive, and one for CD8 memory. The study deeply sequenced blood TCR repertoires of about 5 healthy adults to estimate repertoire size and the extent of clonotype sharing between individuals. To increase sequencing depth and limit assay-specific biases, TCR repertoire library preparation and sequencing were carried out by different laboratories using diverse techniques. Overall results and qualifications from the work: Compared with non-shared clonotypes, clonotypes shared by all four sorted-subset donors had higher generation probabilities. Pairwise subsampling led to the expectation that sequencing depth would affect the degree of clonotype sharing among donors. Because the study included only a small number of donors, the genetic and exposure-history diversity represented was limited. Incomplete sequencing was indicated by rarefaction of sorted-subset datasets, despite the large sequencing depth. Across four donors, around 5% of naive CD4, more than 3% of naive CD8, 2.3% of memory CD4, and approximately 0.4% of memory CD8 clonotypes were shared. Sampling was restricted to blood, and TCR repertoires in tissues likely differ from the TCR repertoires found in blood. Naive subsets generally had larger estimated clonotype richness than memory subsets did.

TCR CDR3 regions were amplified from genomic DNA by multiplex PCR using the deep immunoSEQ assay. Genomic DNA extracted from each cell subset was distributed evenly over all wells of several immunoSEQ 96-well plates, and each plate served as one replicate. For sorted subsets, about 200 ng genomic DNA, equal to 25,000 to 35,000 T cell genomes, was loaded into each replicate PCR. The purified libraries were quantified using a Qubit 3.0 fluorometer, sized with a Bioanalyzer 2100, and then quantified again using the KAPA Library Quantification kit. Every immunoSEQ 96-well plate was sequenced on a dedicated single-read 150-cycle Illumina NextSeq 550 flow cell. As for the authors' bioinformatics: The immunoSEQ output contained only junctional sequences without quality scores, so filtering could not match that applied to full-length reads. To assign V/J genes and CDR3, sequences were annotated against IMGT germline references using PyIR, a Python wrapper for IgBLAST v1.9. Reads with weak V/J assignments (E-value above 1e-6), missing CDR3, stop codons, out-of-frame junctions, or ambiguous translated residues were removed. V3J clonotypes were defined by identical inferred V gene, J gene, and CDR3 amino acid sequence. To compute the percentage overlap between repertoires, the number of shared unique clonotypes was divided by the size of the smaller repertoire. Three approaches were used to assess repertoire richness: RTK rarefaction, the Chao1 estimator, and Recon v2.1 estimates of unobserved clonotypes. Generation probabilities were computed with OLGA for all TCRbeta clonotypes obtained by the gDNA method from several donors. What TCRdb holds here is the immuneACCESS table cut down to in-frame rearrangements. Part of the clones is not present; checked against another copy, under half of the missing clones reflect an unresolved V gene, and the others are unexplained. V and J calls and clone size come straight from that table; D and trimming were deduced from the DNA. For this sample the table gives more than 1.2 million clones, of which 98% to 99% were detected only once. 0.36% of the sample rests with the top ten.

Donors were healthy HIV-negative adults with no recently reported acute infections or vaccinations. Every donor was a Caucasian adult residing in Nashville, Tennessee, USA. CD4+ T cells were enriched by magnetic negative selection, after which naive cells were positively selected on CD45RA and the negative fraction was taken as the memory subset. Blood was obtained by leukapheresis, after which PBMCs were separated by Ficoll-Histopaque density gradient centrifugation and cryopreserved in liquid nitrogen vapor phase. Analytical flow cytometry was used to check the purity and quantity of each magnetically sorted T cell population. From each sorted fraction, genomic DNA was isolated and quantified by UV absorbance on a Nanodrop 2000c. With regard to this clone: There is no known antigen for this receptor. No clone much larger than this one lies a single base away; base qualities are absent. Distinct nucleotide sequences in the sample also encode this CDR3.

Per the germline V gene, SGHDT is the CDR1 and YYEEEE is the CDR2. The CDR3, from cysteine to phenylalanine, totals 12 residues. The DNA shown is the 36-base CDR3, in frame from base 1. V drops 1 base and J drops 2 bases, leaving 4 bases in between. The rearranged segments are TRBV5-6 and TRBJ2-7; confidence is insufficient to name the D gene. This clonotype originated in a man under 40 in good health. The material sequenced was naive CD4+ T cells sorted from blood. In light of the paper, this sample's cell subset or site label describes: CD45RA+ positively selected. For the CDR3, the sequence is CASSLTTYEQYF. Here is the DNA: TGTGCCAGCAGCTTGACGACCTACGAGCAGTACTTC.